The next 20 T cell receptor beta chains were all read from a single sample in a study of blood T cells in healthy people across ages. A second PCR, run for roughly 7 to 11 cycles, used a sample-barcoded 5' primer plus a J-beta primer mix. TCRdb re-called the 5' RACE reads through MiXCR, storing one row per CDR3 protein. The table lists over a million distinct CDR3 sequences, 59% of them singletons, with under 8.5% in the top ten. The sample comprised blood. The receptors stem from a man between 18 and 35 years old in good health.

CDR3 amino acids: CASTTPVYSNQPQHF. CDR3 nucleotide sequence: TGTGCCAGCACCACCCCGGTTTATAGCAATCAGCCCCAGCATTTT. The chain couples TRBV28 to TRBJ1-5; D gene ambiguous. Trimming shortened V by 7 bases and J by 0 bases, and 13 bases separated the two germline ends. The CDR3 sequence is 15 residues long. Germline assignment: CDR1 MDHEN and CDR2 SYDVKM.

The V and J genes are TRBV11-2 and TRBJ2-4; no clear D. The CDR3 covers 16 residues. From germline, CDR1 is SGHAT and CDR2 FQNNGV. V was pared by 0 bases and J by 1 base, with 10 bases between. The CDR3 region is CASSLDITLAKNIQYF. The DNA of the CDR3 is TGTGCCAGCAGCTTAGACATCACGCTGGCCAAAAACATTCAGTACTTC. Looking up the rest from reference TRBV11-2 and TRBJ2-4 gives the full variable domain: EAGVAQSPRYKIIEKRQSVAFWCNPISGHATLYWYQQILGQGPKLLIQFQNNGVVDDSQLPKDRFSAERLKGVDSTLKIQPAKLEDSAVYLCASSLDITLAKNIQYFGAGTRLSVL.

The table lists this clonotype with a count of one. The chain combines TRBV20-1 with TRBJ1-2; D perhaps matches TRBD1 (6 bases). This CDR3 is built from 15 residues. Between the trimmed V and J ends, which lost 0 bases and 8 bases, there was a span of 19 bases. The germline V gene has CDR1 DFQATT and CDR2 SNEGSKA (reference sequence). Written as DNA, the CDR3 is TGCAGTGCTAGAGATCGGACTTTACAGGGAAGCGGCTACACCTTC. This codes for CSARDRTLQGSGYTF.

CDR3 sequence: CSARGQYGGYTF. CDR3 bases: TGCAGTGCTAGGGGTCAGTATGGTGGCTACACCTTC. V gene TRBV20-1 combines with J gene TRBJ1-2; D not certain. The CDR3 is 12 amino acids. The ends were cut back, 3 bases at V and 7 bases at J, with 12 bases in the middle. Germline-derived CDR1 and CDR2 are DFQATT and SNEGSKA (reference sequence).

In this sample, this clonotype turned up a few times. The CDR3 DNA sequence: TGCAGTGCTAGAGGAGATCTACCCCTCTCCTACGAGCAGTACTTC. Translated, it gives CSARGDLPLSYEQYF. The V and J genes are TRBV20-1 and TRBJ2-7, with D hard to call. The CDR3 covers 15 residues. Trimming removed 1 base at V and 0 bases at J, with 13 bases between. Looked up from germline, CDR1 is DFQATT and CDR2 is SNEGSKA (reference sequence).

The chain employs TRBV28 and TRBJ2-1; no clear D gene. Germline-derived CDR1 and CDR2 are MDHEN and SYDVKM. The CDR3 extends over 13 amino acids. V dropped 4 bases and J dropped 5 bases, with 9 bases sitting between them. CDR3 nucleotides: TGTGCCAGCAGTTCCCCGAGTAACAATGAGCAGTTCTTC. It codes for CASSSPSNNEQFF.

The J gene is TRBJ2-1, the V gene TRBV6-5, with 14 positions matching TRBD2. This CDR3 comprises 15 residues. V shed 6 bases and J 10 bases; nucleotides not matched to a gene: 8. Germline CDR1 MNHEY, CDR2 SVGAGI. The DNA for the CDR3 is TGTGCCAGCAGCCAAAGACTAGCGGGGGGGTGGGAGCAGTTCTTC. It codes for CASSQRLAGGWEQFF.

This clonotype was detected only a few times. The chain joins TRBV4-3 to TRBJ2-7; 11 nucleotides align to TRBD2. V lost 1 base and J lost 1; bases outside the gene matches: 9. The germline V gene has CDR1 LGHNA and CDR2 YSLEER. This CDR3 comprises 18 residues. The CDR3 sequence: CASSQGPIGTSGSYEQYF. CDR3 nucleotide sequence: TGCGCCAGCAGCCAAGGTCCGATCGGGACTAGCGGTTCCTACGAGCAGTACTTC.

The chain employs TRBV20-1 and TRBJ1-1; TRBD1 aligns across 9 bases. This CDR3 spans 15 amino acids. Germline CDR1 is DFQATT and CDR2 is SNEGSKA (reference sequence). J was trimmed by 3 bases and V by 3 bases; bases with no gene match: 8. The DNA for the CDR3 is TGCAGTGCTAGGGTTAGAGGACAGGGGTACACTGAAGCTTTCTTT. Protein sequence: CSARVRGQGYTEAFF.

The chain links TRBV25-1 to TRBJ1-1; D is uncertain. The CDR3 spans 13 residues. Germline CDR1 and CDR2: MGHDK and SYGVNS. Trimming left V 4 bases short and J 4 bases short, with 10 bases between. The CDR3 region is CASSAARSTEAFF. CDR3 DNA sequence: TGTGCCAGCAGTGCGGCACGGTCCACTGAAGCTTTCTTT.

The chain links TRBV9 to TRBJ2-1; TRBD2 matches 11 bases. Trimming took 4 bases from V and 4 from J; bases not matched to a gene: 4. The CDR3 length is 15 residues. Germline loops: CDR1 SGDLS, CDR2 YYNGEE. CDR3 nucleotide sequence: TGTGCCAGCAGCAAAGGGACTAGCGGTTACAATGAGCAGTTCTTC. Residues: CASSKGTSGYNEQFF.

The rearrangement joins TRBV20-1 to TRBJ2-7, with 9 bases lining up with TRBD1. The germline gives CDR1 DFQATT, CDR2 SNEGSKA (reference sequence). The V gene end was trimmed by 6 bases and the J gene end by 5 bases; junction bases not matched to a gene: 14. CDR3 size: 15 residues. CDR3 nucleotides: TGCAGTGCCGAAGGCGAACAGGGGGCTTGGGACGAGCAGTACTTC. It yields the protein CSAEGEQGAWDEQYF.

V usage is TRBV20-1 and J usage is TRBJ2-1; D perhaps matches TRBD2 (6 bases). The CDR3 is 14 residues long. Germline CDR1 DFQATT, CDR2 SNEGSKA (reference sequence). The ends were cut back, 5 bases at V and 2 bases at J, with 13 bases in the middle. The DNA of the CDR3 is TGCAGTGCTCCAATTAGCGGAACCTACAATGAGCAGTTCTTC. Protein sequence: CSAPISGTYNEQFF.

The rearrangement joins TRBV2 to TRBJ2-7; D is perhaps TRBD1 (5 bases). CDR1 is SNHLY, CDR2 FYNNEI, per germline. V was cut by 6 bases and J by 0 bases, with 15 bases left in between. The length of the CDR3 is 15 residues. CDR3: CASRQERGTSYEQYF. DNA for the CDR3: TGTGCCAGCAGACAAGAAAGGGGCACCTCCTACGAGCAGTACTTC.

This clonotype was detected many times. The rearrangement links TRBV6-5 to TRBJ1-6; 8 positions match TRBD1. The germline V gene has CDR1 MNHEY and CDR2 SVGAGI. V shed 2 bases and J 16 bases; nucleotides not matched to a gene: 1. CDR3 size: 11 residues. In nucleotides, the CDR3 is TGTGCCAGCAGTTACCGGGACAGGCTCCACTTT. It encodes CASSYRDRLHF.

This clonotype has a handful of counts. As DNA, the CDR3 is TGTGCCAGCGCAAGAGGCCGGGACAGGGGCACAGATACGCAGTATTTT. Protein sequence: CASARGRDRGTDTQYF. The chain couples TRBV27 to TRBJ2-3, with TRBD1 matching over 9 bases. CDR1 and CDR2 (germline): MNHEY, SMNVEV (reference sequence). Trimming at V came to 8 bases and at J to 1 base, leaving 10 bases not matched to a gene. This CDR3 contains 16 residues.

V usage is TRBV21-1 and J usage is TRBJ1-6; the table assigns TRBD1, which was not confirmed against the DNA. TRBV21-1 is a pseudogene segment. This CDR3 contains 15 residues. This chain's CDR3 is CASRPPGEDNSPLHF. DNA of the CDR3: TGTGCCAGCAGACCCCCCGGGGAGGATAATTCACCCCTCCACTTT.

This clonotype showed up just once. The chain is built from TRBV6-6 and TRBJ2-1, with D perhaps TRBD1 (6 bases). The CDR3 runs 15 residues. V was cut by 4 bases and J by 5 bases, with 15 bases left in between. The germline V gene encodes CDR1 MNHNY and CDR2 SVGAGI (reference sequence). CDR3 residues: CASSFSLQGNNEQFF. The CDR3 region has the DNA TGTGCCAGCAGTTTTTCTCTACAGGGTAACAATGAGCAGTTCTTC.

This clonotype has only a few counts. The chain combines TRBV27 with TRBJ2-7; possibly TRBD2 for D (6 bases). Between the trimmed V and J ends, which lost 5 bases and 6 bases, there was a span of 11 bases. The CDR3 has 12 amino acids. The germline CDR1 and CDR2 sequences are MNHEY and SMNVEV (reference sequence). The CDR3 region is CASSVGTGEQYF. The CDR3 coding sequence is TGTGCCAGCAGTGTCGGGACTGGCGAGCAGTACTTC.

This chain joins TRBV4-1 and TRBJ2-7; tentatively, D is TRBD1 or TRBD2 (6 bases each). Between the trimmed V and J ends, which lost 4 bases and 0 bases, there was a span of 13 bases. The CDR3 sequence is 15 residues long. CDR1 MGHRA and CDR2 YSYEKL come from the germline V gene. For the CDR3, the DNA is TGCGCCAGCAGCCCTGAGAGGGGGGTCTCCTACGAGCAGTACTTC. Amino acids: CASSPERGVSYEQYF.